This T cell receptor beta chain appears in the sequencing data of a study of OX40 agonist ivuxolimab in advanced cancers. Only in-frame clones appear in the TCRdb table, and some are missing; sequencing was by immunoSEQ multiplex PCR. The profile shows about 55,000 clones, approximately 84% of them singletons. Trimming cost V 8 bases and J 0 bases, with 11 bases left between them. Per germline, CDR1 MNHNS and CDR2 SASEGT. The CDR3 runs to 14 residues. The material was CD4+ or CD8+ T cells sorted from blood, obtained in a trial of the OX40 agonist ivuxolimab. The sequence derives from an adult with an advanced solid tumor such as melanoma, head and neck, liver or kidney cancer. The chain joins TRBV6-1 to TRBJ1-3; TRBD1 is a possible D gene (6 bases). The CDR3 protein is CASFRGSSGNTIYF. Written as DNA, the CDR3 is TGTGCCAGCTTTAGGGGGAGCTCTGGAAACACCATATATTTT.